The sequence of this T cell receptor beta chain was determined in a study of Graves' ophthalmopathy and Graves' hyperthyroidism. Germline CDR1 is SEHNR and CDR2 is FQNEAQ (reference sequence). The CDR3 loop spans 15 amino acids. This clonotype was counted only a few times. Antigen specificity is unknown. One base away lies a much larger clone, so this may be a sequencing read error. General study findings and limits: Researchers report that a 13-signature model separated ophthalmopathy from stable hyperthyroidism, posting around 86% sensitivity and 65% to 82% specificity. Detection in blood was also observed for most expanded thyroid clonotypes above 0.001 frequency.

Physicians reached a diagnosis by relying on clinical symptoms, serum thyroxine, TRAb, thyroid ultrasound and orbital computed tomography. The PBMCs had their origin in approximately 10 ml of fresh peripheral blood. CDR3 regions of TCR beta were amplified from RNA transcripts. RT-PCR in the first round used HTBI primers; a second-round multiplex PCR followed. From the multiplex PCR reads, TCRdb called clonotypes with MiXCR, one entry per CDR3 protein. The sample consists of 600,000 to 700,000 distinct CDR3 sequences, 35% to 45% of them appearing once. The sample comprised peripheral blood. V is TRBV7-9 and J is TRBJ1-5, with 7 bases fitting TRBD1. The TCR sequence derives from an adult man with Graves' ophthalmopathy. CDR3 sequence reads: CAGSLGTALYQPQHF. The CDR3 DNA sequence: TGTGCCGGCAGCTTAGGGACAGCACTCTATCAGCCCCAGCATTTT.